This T cell receptor beta chain is from a study of T cells in women clearing cervical HPV infection. Study details: Blood came at first lesion visit for cases, post-clearance for controls. Only a few women had HLA typing results available. For cases, blood was sampled a median approximately 150 days after lesion detection, interquartile range roughly 80 to 220 days.

Regarding this clone: The read finishes 3 residues shy of the CDR3 end, and the germline J gene is used to complete it.

The CDR3 has 14 amino acids. The germline V gene has CDR1 GTSNPN and CDR2 SVGIG (reference sequence). Trimming removed 3 bases from V and 4 bases from J, with 15 bases in between. Profiling relied on immunoSEQ multiplex PCR, and the TCRdb table lists in-frame clones only, not all of them. This listing includes around 19,000 clones. This sequence was found in a woman between 18 and 69 years old with a cervical HPV16 infection that either progressed to CIN3+ or cleared (not recorded which). V is TRBV30 and J is TRBJ1-2; D possibly corresponds to TRBD1 (6 bases). The sample was blood buffy coat. Incomplete CDR3 DNA: TGTGCCTGGAGAGGTTCAGGGGATCCCTATGGC. Its protein is CAWRGSGDPYG. From start to end, the CDR3 is CAWRGSGDPYGYTF.